This note documents a single TCR beta chain sequence. Its antigen has not been determined. Per-nucleotide qualities are absent, and no much larger clonotype sits a single base away. The data are from a study of blood T cell repertoires in COVID-19 (dated by TCRdb to about 2020). Background on the whole study: Collaborator samples came from the United States, Italy and Spain and covered acute and convalescent phases of COVID-19. The prospective study material was composed of cDNA or gDNA derived from T cells, B-cell-depleted T cells, or PBMCs. Where available, HLA class I and class II types were obtained from metadata supplied by the sample provider rather than from assay-based typing. Deeply sampled blood TCRbeta repertoires from subjects exposed to, actively infected with, or recovered from COVID-19 were included in the dataset. Nearly every sample came with metadata listing a de-identified subject ID, COVID-19 status, age in years and sex. A freely available public database, intended as a resource for researchers studying the immune response to SARS-CoV-2, is where the repertoires were released. The samples were drawn from the first 160 participants of the ongoing ImmuneRACE study and from 1,254 subjects provided by 6 global collaborators.

Participants in the prospective study were enrolled through a virtual design, were aged about 18 to 89 years, and lived in approximately 24 United States geographic areas. In the prospective study, cohorts were assigned on the basis of participant-reported clinical history obtained from a screening survey and a study questionnaire. In the prospective study, mobile phlebotomists collected whole blood, serum and a nasopharyngeal or oropharyngeal swab from each participant. Additional blood draws and questionnaires over a 2-month period could optionally be provided by prospective study participants. Before DNA extraction, prospective study blood samples were shipped either frozen or at room temperature. CDR1 and CDR2 are read off the germline V gene as SNHLY and FYNNEI. The CDR3 holds 13 amino acids from the cysteine to the phenylalanine. The retained sequence is limited to the CDR3, 39 bases, with the frame set at the first base. Trimming costs V 4 bases and J 3 bases, and their ends lie 7 bases apart.

Study-wide findings and limitations: How much clinical and demographic metadata was included differed by source and by participant, and the metadata was provided uncurated.

TCRbeta CDR3 regions were amplified from genomic DNA using the immunoSEQ Assay, a bias-controlled multiplex PCR. Regarding the original processing steps: Within the assay, amplification of reference gene primers was used to estimate how many nucleated cells each sample contained. Sequence reads were collapsed and filtered to measure the absolute abundance of every unique TCRbeta CDR3 rearrangement. For each sample, productive Simpson clonality was calculated as the square root of Simpson's diversity index over productive rearrangements. This immuneACCESS table, as held by TCRdb, lists in-frame sequences with V and J called but not all clones. Of the missing ones, under half trace to an unresolved V gene in checked studies; the others have no known cause. For V, J and clone size, that table is used; D and trimming come from the DNA. In all, the sample holds about 340,000 clones, and 80% to 90% of those were seen once. The leading ten clones occupy about 4.2% of the sample.

This receptor chain uses TRBV2 and TRBJ1-5; a confident D gene designation cannot be given. The receptor was derived from a woman aged 40 to 50 with acute COVID-19. Sample: PBMCs or T cells enriched from blood (not recorded which). Here is the DNA: TGTGCCAGCAGTGTCTACGTCAATCAGCCCCAGCATTTT. This yields the protein CASSVYVNQPQHF.